The 17 T cell receptor beta chains presented below share a single source sample, sequenced in a study of blood T cell repertoires in COVID-19. The table came from immunoSEQ multiplex PCR; TCRdb's copy has only in-frame clones and leaves some out. Among approximately 240,000 clones listed, 75% to 90% were seen once. Sequencing was performed on PBMCs or T cells enriched from blood (not recorded which). These receptors all stem from a woman aged 25 to 45 with acute COVID-19.

This chain uses TRBV10-3 with TRBJ2-1, with TRBD1 identical over 8 bases. The V and J ends lost 4 bases and 0 bases, in that order; junction bases with no gene match: 8. This CDR3 has 17 residues. In germline, CDR1 is ENHRY, CDR2 SYGVKD. The CDR3 here is CAISGQGAGSSYNEQFF. Written as DNA, the CDR3 is TGTGCCATCAGTGGGCAGGGGGCAGGCAGCTCCTACAATGAGCAGTTCTTC.

As regards this clone: An end of the junction does not agree with germline; a read error may underlie this. The rearrangement joins TRBV12-5 to TRBJ2-1, with D tentatively TRBD2 (6 bases). This CDR3 has 11 residues. Germline V gene lookup returns CDR1 LGHNT and CDR2 FRNRAP. This CDR3 is CASGLSGQQIF. The CDR3 DNA reads TGTGCTAGTGGTTTGAGCGGGCAGCAAATCTTC.

The chain joins TRBV19 to TRBJ2-5; 9 nucleotides agree with TRBD1. Trimming cost V 6 bases and J 4 bases; bases outside gene matches: 9. Germline V gene lookup returns CDR1 LNHDA and CDR2 SQIVND (reference sequence). The CDR3 has 15 amino acids. This chain's CDR3 is CASRHRDRDGETQYF. The CDR3, as DNA: TGTGCCAGTAGACACCGGGACAGGGATGGAGAGACCCAGTACTTC. Combining the CDR3 with reference TRBV19 and TRBJ2-5 gives the whole variable domain DGGITQSPKYLFRKEGQNVTLSCEQNLNHDAMYWYRQDPGQGLRLIYYSQIVNDFQKGDIAEGYSVSREKKESFPLTVTSAQKNPTAFYLCASRHRDRDGETQYFGPGTRLLVL.

The chain couples TRBV2 to TRBJ2-2; 10 bases match TRBD1. The CDR3 covers 15 residues. The V segment lost 4 bases and the J segment 6 bases; nucleotides outside the gene matches: 5. CDR1 is SNHLY, CDR2 FYNNEI, per germline. The CDR3 here is CASSVGQGVPGELFF. The CDR3 nucleotides read TGTGCCAGCAGTGTAGGACAGGGGGTGCCCGGGGAGCTGTTTTTT. Full variable domain (missing parts from reference TRBV2 and TRBJ2-2): EPEVTQTPSHQVTQMGQEVILRCVPISNHLYFYWYRQILGQKVEFLVSFYNNEISEKSEIFDDQFSVERPDGSNFTLKIRSTKLEDSAMYFCASSVGQGVPGELFFGEGSRLTVL.

The chain is built from TRBV11-2 and TRBJ2-1, with a tentative D call TRBD1 (5 bases). The CDR3 is made up of 13 amino acids. Per the germline V gene, CDR1 is SGHAT and CDR2 is FQNNGV. Deletions cut 5 bases from V and 10 bases from J, with 15 bases between. This CDR3 reads CASSPLGVREQFF. The DNA for the CDR3 is TGTGCCAGCAGCCCTCTAGGGGTACGCGAGCAGTTCTTC.

This clone was counted many times. Since no conserved phenylalanine or tryptophan closes the CDR3, a read error is the likely cause. The DNA is omitted, as the CDR3 cannot be located on it reliably, and the CDR3 follows TCRdb's listing. The V and J genes are TRBV11-1 and TRBJ2-4; TRBD1 is taken as the D call from the table, unchecked against the DNA. A total of 11 residues make up the CDR3, ends included. Germline-derived CDR1 and CDR2 are SGHAT and FQDESV (reference sequence). This CDR3 is CASSVRDNEWL.

This chain links TRBV19 with TRBJ1-2, with D perhaps matching TRBD1 (5 bases). Trimming took off 8 bases at V and 4 bases at J, with 17 bases between the two ends. Germline values: CDR1 LNHDA, CDR2 SQIVND (reference sequence). The CDR3 totals 14 residues. Here the CDR3 DNA reads TGTGCCAGTGCTCCCCTAGACAGCCGCTATGGCTACACCTTC. It is translated as CASAPLDSRYGYTF. The full variable domain, in which reference TRBV19 and TRBJ1-2 provide the parts outside the CDR3, is DGGITQSPKYLFRKEGQNVTLSCEQNLNHDAMYWYRQDPGQGLRLIYYSQIVNDFQKGDIAEGYSVSREKKESFPLTVTSAQKNPTAFYLCASAPLDSRYGYTFGSGTRLTVV.

The rearrangement uses TRBV18 and TRBJ2-1, with 7 bases that match TRBD2. This CDR3 contains 16 residues. Germline V gene data show CDR1 as KGHSH and CDR2 as LQKENI. The J segment lost 7 bases and the V segment lost 2 bases, leaving 11 bases of the junction unmatched. The CDR3 sequence: CASSPAGATVRNEQFF. DNA for the CDR3: TGTGCCAGCTCACCAGCGGGAGCCACCGTTCGGAATGAGCAGTTCTTC. The variable domain in full, completed from reference TRBV18 and TRBJ2-1, reads NAGVMQNPRHLVRRRGQEARLRCSPMKGHSHVYWYRQLPEEGLKFMVYLQKENIIDESGMPKERFSAEFPKEGPSILRIQQVVRGDSAAYFCASSPAGATVRNEQFFGPGTRLTVL.

The genes are TRBV5-1 and TRBJ1-6; TRBD1 matches 10 bases. This CDR3 contains 16 residues. V lost 4 bases, J lost 9 bases, and 10 bases stayed unmatched. CDR1 is SGHRS, CDR2 YFSETQ, per germline. The CDR3 sequence: CASSKSLGQGVSPLHF. The CDR3 bases are TGCGCCAGCAGCAAGTCCCTCGGACAGGGGGTTTCACCCCTCCACTTT.

J is TRBJ2-5 and V is TRBV5-8; 8 bases fit TRBD1. The germline gives CDR1 SGHTS, CDR2 YDEGEE. Trimming took 4 bases from V and 4 from J; bases not matched to a gene: 9. The CDR3 totals 15 residues. CDR3 nucleotides: TGTGCCAGCAGCCCCGGACAGGGTTTCACAGAGACCCAGTACTTC. This gives the protein CASSPGQGFTETQYF.

V is TRBV9 and J is TRBJ2-1; 8 bases are a match to TRBD1. The CDR3 loop spans 13 amino acids. V shed 2 bases, J shed 9 bases, and the junction held 4 bases outside the gene matches. Germline values: CDR1 SGDLS, CDR2 YYNGEE. The CDR3 DNA sequence: TGTGCCAGCAGCGTCCAGGGGGCCGGTGAGCAGTTCTTC. Its translation is CASSVQGAGEQFF.

The J gene is TRBJ2-5, the V gene TRBV28; 8 bases map to TRBD1. Germline CDR1 and CDR2: MDHEN and SYDVKM. This CDR3 has 13 amino acids. V lost 7 bases to trimming and J lost 7 bases; unmatched junction nucleotides: 8. CDR3 sequence reads: CASISGQGVTQYF. The CDR3 DNA is TGTGCCAGCATTTCCGGACAGGGAGTGACCCAGTACTTC. Based on the CDR3 plus reference TRBV28 and TRBJ2-5, the full variable domain is DVKVTQSSRYLVKRTGEKVFLECVQDMDHENMFWYRQDPGLGLRLIYFSYDVKMKEKGDIPEGYSVSREKKERFSLILESASTNQTSMYLCASISGQGVTQYFGPGTRLLVL.

The rearrangement links TRBV28 to TRBJ2-7, with D possibly being TRBD1 (5 bases). Between the trimmed V and J ends, which lost 7 bases and 3 bases, there was a span of 13 bases. Germline assignment: CDR1 MDHEN and CDR2 SYDVKM. The CDR3 contains 13 residues. As DNA, the CDR3 is TGTGCCAGCAATGTCGCCAGGGTCTACGAGCAGTACTTC. Encoded protein: CASNVARVYEQYF.

Worth noting for this clone: Other nucleotide sequences in the sample specify the same CDR3. The chain carries TRBV28 and TRBJ1-2, with TRBD1 identical over 7 bases. CDR3 length: 14 amino acids. Germline assignment: CDR1 MDHEN and CDR2 SYDVKM. V lost 2 bases to trimming and J lost 2 bases; unmatched junction nucleotides: 2. The CDR3 bases are TGTGCCAGCAGTTTAAACAGGGGCAACTATGGCTACACCTTC. Translating gives CASSLNRGNYGYTF.

V usage is TRBV7-9 and J usage is TRBJ2-7, with 13 bases lining up with TRBD2. V shed 2 bases, J shed 6 bases, and the junction held 7 bases outside the gene matches. Germline V lookup: CDR1 SEHNR, CDR2 FQNEAQ (reference sequence). The CDR3 totals 16 residues. CDR3 nucleotides: TGTGCCAGCAGCTTACGCCGGACTAGCGGGGGTATCGAGCAGTACTTC. Its translation is CASSLRRTSGGIEQYF.

This clone was seen once. The V and J genes are TRBV7-6 and TRBJ1-1; 8 positions match TRBD1. Germline-derived CDR1 and CDR2 are SGHVS and FNYEAQ. CDR3 length equals 16 residues. J lost 1 base, V lost 5 bases, and 9 bases had no gene match. CDR3 DNA: TGTGCCAGCAGCCTAGGACAGGGTTTGGGGAACACTGAAGCTTTCTTT. Its translation is CASSLGQGLGNTEAFF.

The chain is built from TRBV24-1 and TRBJ2-3, with D possibly TRBD2 on 5 matching bases. Trimming took off 1 base at V and 6 bases at J, with 10 bases between the two ends. The CDR3 runs 14 residues. Looked up from germline, CDR1 is KGHDR and CDR2 is SFDVKD. The CDR3 DNA sequence: TGTGCCACCAGTGATTTTGCCCGAGGGGATACGCAGTATTTT. It encodes CATSDFARGDTQYF.